Following are 9 T cell receptor beta chains from one sample sequenced in a study of T cells in Graves' hyperthyroidism and ophthalmopathy. Template material for amplifying TCR beta CDR3 regions consisted of RNA transcripts. The TCR CDR3 was amplified in a first-round RT-PCR using the HTBI primer set. TCRdb re-called the multiplex PCR reads through MiXCR, storing one row per CDR3 protein. Seen here are roughly 380,000 distinct CDR3 sequences, roughly an eighth observed once, and the top ten hold 5.3%. Sequenced sample: blood. The receptors stem from a woman aged 18-29 years with Graves' hyperthyroidism.

This clonotype was seen repeatedly, ten times or more. CDR3 loop: CASSFRDNSNQPQHF. CDR3 in DNA: TGTGCCAGCAGTTTCCGGGACAACAGCAATCAGCCCCAGCATTTT. The chain combines TRBV12-3 or TRBV12-4 with TRBJ1-5, with a possible D match to TRBD1 (6 bases). The V and J ends lost 3 bases and 1 base respectively, with 10 bases between them. The length of the CDR3 is 15 residues.

This clonotype was counted only a few times. This chain links TRBV7-3 with TRBJ2-3; tentatively, D is TRBD1 (5 bases). The CDR3 has 14 residues. CDR1 is SGHTA and CDR2 is FQGTGA in the germline V gene. The V end was cut by 5 bases, the J end by 6 bases, with 15 bases between. The DNA for the CDR3 is TGTGCCAGCAGCGTAGATGGGGCGCAGGATACGCAGTATTTT. This codes for CASSVDGAQDTQYF. The full variable domain, with the rest looked up from reference TRBV7-3 and TRBJ2-3, is GAGVSQTPSNKVTEKGKYVELRCDPISGHTALYWYRQSLGQGPEFLIYFQGTGAADDSGLPNDRFFAVRPEGSVSTLKIQRTERGDSAVYLCASSVDGAQDTQYFGPGTRLTVL.

This clonotype was observed at least ten times. The chain carries TRBV11-2 and TRBJ1-2; 12 bases line up with TRBD1. Germline V lookup: CDR1 SGHAT, CDR2 FQNNGV. This CDR3 comprises 18 residues. The V gene end was trimmed by 5 bases and the J gene end by 5 bases; junction bases not matched to a gene: 15. CDR3 sequence: CASSKEPGQGASGYGYTF. In DNA, the CDR3 is TGTGCCAGCAGCAAAGAACCGGGACAGGGGGCGTCGGGGTATGGCTACACCTTC.

This clonotype was seen more than once but under ten times. DNA for the CDR3: TGTGCCAGCAGTGACCCTAGGCGGGGCGCCTACGAGCAGTACTTC. Its translation is CASSDPRRGAYEQYF. J is TRBJ2-7 and V is TRBV6-1; weak D call: TRBD2 (6 bases). The CDR3 totals 15 residues. V was cut by 3 bases and J by 2 bases, with 14 bases left in between. Germline V gene data show CDR1 as MNHNS and CDR2 as SASEGT.

The chain uses TRBV3-1 and TRBJ1-3; D is possibly TRBD1 (5 bases). The ends were cut back, 1 base at V and 5 bases at J, with 15 bases in the middle. The CDR3 is made up of 16 amino acids. Germline values: CDR1 LGHDT, CDR2 YNNKEL (reference sequence). The CDR3 DNA reads as TGTGCCAGCAGCCAAGCGGGGACGAATAGTAGAAACACCATATATTTT. This gives the protein CASSQAGTNSRNTIYF.

The chain couples TRBV20-1 to TRBJ1-3; 7 positions match TRBD1. This CDR3 is 13 amino acids long. The V segment lost 6 bases and the J segment 2 bases; nucleotides outside the gene matches: 4. Germline CDR1 reads DFQATT; CDR2 reads SNEGSKA (reference sequence). Here the CDR3 reads CSARQGPGNTIYF. As DNA, the CDR3 is TGCAGTGCGAGACAGGGCCCTGGAAACACCATATATTTT.

Regarding this clonotype: The CDR3 does not end in the conserved phenylalanine or tryptophan, so this is likely a read error. V and J are TRBV20-1 and TRBJ2-7; 8 bases are a match to TRBD1. The CDR3 is 13 residues long. Per germline, CDR1 DFQATT and CDR2 SNEGSKA (reference sequence). The ends lost 6 bases at V and 3 bases at J; junction bases unmatched: 7. The DNA of the CDR3 is TGCAGTGCACCGGGACAGGAGAACTACGAGCAGTACCTC. As protein: CSAPGQENYEQYL.

Ten or more counts support this clonotype. V and J are TRBV10-3 and TRBJ1-2; 7 nucleotides agree with TRBD1. There are 16 residues in the CDR3. V was pared by 5 bases and J by 0 bases, with 9 bases of the junction left unmatched. CDR1 is ENHRY, CDR2 SYGVKD, per germline. The CDR3 coding sequence is TGTGCCATCAGTCCTCATACGACAGGGACTAACTATGGCTACACCTTC. Encoded protein: CAISPHTTGTNYGYTF.

In DNA, the CDR3 is TGTGCCAGCAGTTCAACGGCCGACAGCACAGATACGCAGTATTTT. Translation gives CASSSTADSTDTQYF. The V call is TRBV6-2 or TRBV6-3, the J call TRBJ2-3; D is uncertain. The CDR3 is 15 amino acids. The germline CDR1 and CDR2 sequences are MNHEY and SVGEGT. The V end was cut by 4 bases, the J end by 0 bases, with 11 bases between.